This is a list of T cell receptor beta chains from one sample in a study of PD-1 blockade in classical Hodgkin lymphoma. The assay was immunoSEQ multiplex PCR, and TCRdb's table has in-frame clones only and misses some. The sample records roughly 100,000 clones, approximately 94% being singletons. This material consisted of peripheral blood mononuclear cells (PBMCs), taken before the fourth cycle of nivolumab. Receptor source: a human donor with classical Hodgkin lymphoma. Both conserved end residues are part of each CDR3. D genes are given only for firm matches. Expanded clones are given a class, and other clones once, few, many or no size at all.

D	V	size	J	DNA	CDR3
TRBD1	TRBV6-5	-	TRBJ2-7	TGTGCCAGCAGGGTACGGCAGGGGGCCTACGAGCAGTACTTC	CASRVRQGAYEQYF
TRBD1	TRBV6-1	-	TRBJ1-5	TGTGCCGGCAGTGGGACAGGGCAAGGTGTAAAGCATTTT	CAGSGTGQGVKHF
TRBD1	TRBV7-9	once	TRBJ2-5	TGTGCCAGCAGCTTAGCGCAACAGGGGCGGCGAGAGACCCAGTACTTC	CASSLAQQGRRETQYF
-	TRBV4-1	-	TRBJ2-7	TGCGCCAGCAGCCCCGGGGACAACCCGTCCTACGAGCAGTACTTC	CASSPGDNPSYEQYF
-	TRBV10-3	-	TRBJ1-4	TGTGCCATCAGTGAGCTCGGATCTGGGGATCCTAATGAAAAACTGTTTTTT	CAISELGSGDPNEKLFF
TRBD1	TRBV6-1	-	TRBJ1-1	TGTGCCAGCAGTGAATACAGGGGTCCCACTGAAGCTTTCTTT	CASSEYRGPTEAFF
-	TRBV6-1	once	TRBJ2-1	TGTGCCAGCAGTGAAAGTCGCAGGGTGCCCTACAATGAGCAGTTCTTC	CASSESRRVPYNEQFF
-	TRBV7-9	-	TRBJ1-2	TGTGCCAGCAGCTTAGAGGGACGGGGCCTTTATGGCTACACCTTC	CASSLEGRGLYGYTF
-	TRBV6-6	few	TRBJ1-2	TGTGCCAGCAGTTACCCGGACAGCTATGGCTACACCTTC	CASSYPDSYGYTF
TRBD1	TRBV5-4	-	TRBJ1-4	TGTGCCAGCAGCCCGGACAGGGAAAATGAAAAACTGTTTTTT	CASSPDRENEKLFF
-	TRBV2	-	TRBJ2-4	TGTGCCAGCAGGGACGACCGATTAGCCAAAAACATTCAGTACTTC	CASRDDRLAKNIQYF
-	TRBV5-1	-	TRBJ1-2	TGCGCCAGCAGCTTGGATCACAGTCTCTATGGCTACACCTTC	CASSLDHSLYGYTF
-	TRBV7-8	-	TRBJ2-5	TGTGCCAGCTCGCCTTCACCGGGAACTAAAGAGACCCAGTACTTC	CASSPSPGTKETQYF
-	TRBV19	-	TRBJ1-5	TGTGCCAGTAAGCCCGGGGGGCCCTTCAATCAGCCCCAGCATTTT	CASKPGGPFNQPQHF
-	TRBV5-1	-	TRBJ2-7	TGCGCCAGCAGTCCGGACAGCGCCTACGAGCAGTACTTC	CASSPDSAYEQYF
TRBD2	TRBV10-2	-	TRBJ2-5	TGCGCCAGCAGTCTAGCGGGAGGGGCGGAGACCCAGTACTTC	CASSLAGGAETQYF
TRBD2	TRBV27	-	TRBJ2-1	TGTGCCAGCAGTTTAAAAAGCGGGAGGATCTCCTACAATGAGCAGTTCTTC	CASSLKSGRISYNEQFF
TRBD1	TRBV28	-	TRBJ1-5	TGTGCCAGCAGTTTGGAGACAGGGGGGTTCAATCAGCCCCAGCATTTT	CASSLETGGFNQPQHF
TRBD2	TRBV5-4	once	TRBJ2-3	TGTGCCAGCAGCCGGGGGACTAGCGGAGCCACAGATACGCAGTATTTT	CASSRGTSGATDTQYF
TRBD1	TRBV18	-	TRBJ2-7	TGTGCCAGCTCACCATGGGAGACAGGGGGCGTAGAGCAGTACTTC	CASSPWETGGVEQYF
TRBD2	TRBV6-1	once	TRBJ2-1	TGTGCCAGCAGTGCACTAGCGGGAGTCAATGAGCAGTTCTTC	CASSALAGVNEQFF
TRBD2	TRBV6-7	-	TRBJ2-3	TGTGCCAGCAGTTACTCGAGGCTAGCGGGATACCCAGATACGCAGTATTTT	CASSYSRLAGYPDTQYF
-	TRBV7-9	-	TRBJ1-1	TGTGCCAGCAGCTTAGCGCGATGGAACACTGAAGCTTTCTTT	CASSLARWNTEAFF
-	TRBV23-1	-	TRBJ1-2	TGCGCCAGCGGGCCGGTTAGGGCCTCTGGCTACACCTTC	CASGPVRASGYTF
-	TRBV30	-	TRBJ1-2	TGTGCCTGGAATTGGGCGGGCGCGATCCCGAACTATGGCTACACCTTC	CAWNWAGAIPNYGYTF
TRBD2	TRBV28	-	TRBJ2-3	TGTGCCAGCAGTCCACCACTAGCGACTGAGTATTTT	CASSPPLATEYF
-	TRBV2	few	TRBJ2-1	TGTGCCGGAAGGGAGTACAATGAGCAGTTCTTC	CAGREYNEQFF
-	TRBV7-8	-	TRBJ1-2	TGTGCCAGCAGCTTAGCGAAGGGCAGGACGTCAGGTGGCTACACCTTC	CASSLAKGRTSGGYTF
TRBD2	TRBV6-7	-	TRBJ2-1	TGTGCCAGCAGTTCCGCTGATATAGCGGGAGGGCGGTTCTTC	CASSSADIAGGRFF
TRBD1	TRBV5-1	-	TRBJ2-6	TGCGCCAGCAGCTTGAACAGGGGTTCTGGGGCCAACGTCCTGACTTTC	CASSLNRGSGANVLTF
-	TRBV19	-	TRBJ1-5	TGTGCCAGTAGTAAGGGAGGGTTCGGGGCCCAGCATTTT	CASSKGGFGAQHF
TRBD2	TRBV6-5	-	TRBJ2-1	TGTGCCAGCAGCAATGGGCGGGAGCGGTACAATGAGCAGTTCTTC	CASSNGRERYNEQFF
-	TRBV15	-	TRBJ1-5	TGTGCCACCAGCAGAGATCCCGACAGGACGCGGCCCCAGCATTTT	CATSRDPDRTRPQHF